This T cell receptor beta chain was captured in a study of cytomegalovirus exposure and HLA in healthy donors. The PCR ran on 60 Vbeta and 13 Jbeta primers. Only in-frame clones appear in the TCRdb table, and some are missing; sequencing was by immunoSEQ multiplex PCR. In the table there are around 230,000 clones, around 80% of which are singletons. The clonotype was recovered from a boy younger than 18 in good health and CMV-seronegative. Sequenced material: PBMCs.

CDR3 nucleotides: TGTGCCAGCAGCTTTTCAGGGGTTGAAAAACTGTTTTTT. Its translation: CASSFSGVEKLFF. This sequence joins TRBV11-3 and TRBJ1-4; D is possibly TRBD1 (6 bases). Per germline, CDR1 SGHNT and CDR2 YENEEA. The CDR3 sequence is 13 residues long. V gave up 3 bases and J gave up 7 bases, with 9 bases separating them. Full variable domain (remainder filled in from reference TRBV11-3 and TRBJ1-4): EAGVVQSPRYKIIEKKQPVAFWCNPISGHNTLYWYLQNLGQGPELLIRYENEEAVDDSQLPKDRFSAERLKGVDSTLKIQPAELGDSAVYLCASSFSGVEKLFFGSGTQLSVL.